These T cell receptor beta chains were read from a single sample in a study of CD8 T cells in ankylosing spondylitis. TCRdb re-called the 5' RACE reads through MiXCR, storing one row per CDR3 protein. The sample has about 190,000 distinct CDR3 sequences; over 10% are singletons. Material for sequencing was blood, either unsorted or a sorted T cell fraction (not recorded which). The receptors were gathered from a female donor with ankylosing spondylitis or in good health (not recorded which). Each CDR3 is given with its conserved first and last residue. A D gene is named only where the DNA matches it firmly. Where a row states a size, it is once, few, many or the class of an expanded clone; other rows omit it.

>few|NA|TRBJ2-2|TRBV9
CASSTRGLAGELFF
TGTGCCAGCAGCACCCGAGGGTTGGCCGGGGAGCTGTTTTTT
>NA|NA|TRBJ2-7|TRBV5-1
CASSLEALHEQYF
TGCGCCAGCAGCTTGGAGGCTCTCCACGAGCAGTACTTC
>many|NA|TRBJ2-2|TRBV5-1
CASSLDRPNTGELFF
TGCGCCAGCAGCTTGGACAGGCCTAACACCGGGGAGCTGTTTTTT
>NA|TRBD1|TRBJ1-6|TRBV5-1
CASSLDGTGNSPLHF
TGCGCCAGCAGCTTGGACGGGACAGGCAATTCACCCCTCCACTTT
>many|TRBD2|TRBJ2-3|TRBV20-1
CSARFPSGGRDTQYF
TGCAGTGCTAGATTCCCTAGCGGGGGGCGGGATACGCAGTATTTT
>many|TRBD2|TRBJ2-7|TRBV12-3/TRBV12-4
CASSGTAGRDEQYF
TGTGCCAGCAGTGGGACCGCGGGGAGGGACGAGCAGTACTTC
>NA|NA|TRBJ1-1|TRBV18
CASSPPPSGTEAFF
TGTGCCAGCTCACCACCGCCCAGTGGCACTGAAGCTTTCTTT
>many|NA|TRBJ1-1|TRBV6-5
CASSARNTEAFF
TGTGCCAGCAGTGCCCGGAACACTGAAGCTTTCTTT
>many|TRBD2|TRBJ2-7|TRBV18
CASSPASGRFYEQYF
TGTGCCAGCTCACCAGCTAGCGGGAGATTTTACGAGCAGTACTTC
>few|TRBD1|TRBJ1-2|TRBV9
CASSAGTVYGYTF
TGTGCCAGCAGCGCAGGGACAGTGTATGGCTACACCTTC
>many|TRBD1|TRBJ2-7|TRBV12-3/TRBV12-4
CASRDSGTGTYEQYF
TGTGCCAGCAGGGATTCCGGGACAGGTACCTACGAGCAGTACTTC
>NA|NA|TRBJ2-1|TRBV19
CASSKGGEISSYNEQFF
TGTGCCAGTAGTAAGGGGGGGGAAATAAGCTCCTACAATGAGCAGTTCTTC
>many|NA|TRBJ2-2|TRBV5-1
CASSPKGRRPNTGELFF
TGCGCCAGCAGCCCCAAGGGGCGGCGACCGAACACCGGGGAGCTGTTTTTT
>NA|TRBD2|TRBJ2-3|TRBV20-1
CSAPPPLASGVTDTQYF
TGCAGTGCTCCCCCCCCCCTGGCTAGCGGGGTCACAGATACGCAGTATTTT
>many|TRBD1|TRBJ2-7|TRBV24-1
CATSVTGTGNNEQYF
TGTGCCACCAGTGTTACCGGGACAGGGAACAACGAGCAGTACTTC
>many|NA|TRBJ1-1|TRBV25-1
CASSDRDRPEAFF
TGTGCCAGCAGTGATCGGGACCGGCCTGAAGCTTTCTTT